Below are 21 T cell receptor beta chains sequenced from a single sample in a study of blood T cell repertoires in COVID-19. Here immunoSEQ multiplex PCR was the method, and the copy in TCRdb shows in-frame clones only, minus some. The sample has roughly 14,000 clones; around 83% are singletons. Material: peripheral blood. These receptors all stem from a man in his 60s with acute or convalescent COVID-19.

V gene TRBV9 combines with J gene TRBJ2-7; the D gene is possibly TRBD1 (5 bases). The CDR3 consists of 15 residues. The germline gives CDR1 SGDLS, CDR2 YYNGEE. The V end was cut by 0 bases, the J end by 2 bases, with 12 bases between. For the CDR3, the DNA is TGTGCCAGCAGCGTAGATATCGACAGCACCTACGAGCAGTACTTC. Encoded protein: CASSVDIDSTYEQYF.

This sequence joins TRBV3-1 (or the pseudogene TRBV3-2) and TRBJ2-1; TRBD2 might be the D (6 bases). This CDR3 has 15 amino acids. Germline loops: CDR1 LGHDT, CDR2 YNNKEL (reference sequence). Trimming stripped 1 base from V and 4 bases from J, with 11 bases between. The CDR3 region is CASSQAQRVYNEQFF. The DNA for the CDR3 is TGTGCCAGCAGCCAAGCCCAGCGGGTTTACAATGAGCAGTTCTTC.

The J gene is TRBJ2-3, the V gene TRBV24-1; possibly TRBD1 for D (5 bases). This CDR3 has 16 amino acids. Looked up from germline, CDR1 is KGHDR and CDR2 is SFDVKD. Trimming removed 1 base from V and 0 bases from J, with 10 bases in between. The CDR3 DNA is TGTGCCACCAGTGATTTTGCAGGGATGAGCACAGATACGCAGTATTTT. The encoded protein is CATSDFAGMSTDTQYF.

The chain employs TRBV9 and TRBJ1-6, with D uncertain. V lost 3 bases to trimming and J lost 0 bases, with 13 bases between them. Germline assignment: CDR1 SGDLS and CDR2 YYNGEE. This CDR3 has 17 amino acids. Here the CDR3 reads CASSDNRKSSYNSPLHF. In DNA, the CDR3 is TGTGCCAGCAGCGACAACAGAAAGAGCTCCTATAATTCACCCCTCCACTTT.

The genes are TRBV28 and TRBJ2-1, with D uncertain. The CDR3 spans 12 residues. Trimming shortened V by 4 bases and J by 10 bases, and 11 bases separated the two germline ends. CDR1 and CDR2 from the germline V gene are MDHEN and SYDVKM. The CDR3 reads CASSSPGREQFF. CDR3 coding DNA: TGTGCCAGCAGTTCTCCAGGTAGGGAGCAGTTCTTC.

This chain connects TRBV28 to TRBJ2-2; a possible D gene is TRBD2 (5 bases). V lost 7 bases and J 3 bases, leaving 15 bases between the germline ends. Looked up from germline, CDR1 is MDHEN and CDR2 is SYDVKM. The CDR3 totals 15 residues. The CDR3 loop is CASILESRDTGELFF. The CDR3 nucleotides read TGTGCCAGCATCCTCGAATCGAGGGACACCGGGGAGCTGTTTTTT.

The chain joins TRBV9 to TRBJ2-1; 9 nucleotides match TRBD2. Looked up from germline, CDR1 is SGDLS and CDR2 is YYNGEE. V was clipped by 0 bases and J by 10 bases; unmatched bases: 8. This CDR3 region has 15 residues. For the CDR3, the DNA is TGTGCCAGCAGCGTAGTGGCTAGCGGGGATAGCGAGCAGTTCTTC. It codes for CASSVVASGDSEQFF.

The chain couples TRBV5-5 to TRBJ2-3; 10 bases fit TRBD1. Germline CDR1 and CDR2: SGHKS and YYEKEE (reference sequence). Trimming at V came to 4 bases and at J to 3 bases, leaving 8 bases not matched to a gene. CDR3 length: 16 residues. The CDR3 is CASSEGDRGRTDTQYF. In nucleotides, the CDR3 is TGTGCCAGCAGCGAAGGGGACAGGGGTAGGACAGATACGCAGTATTTT. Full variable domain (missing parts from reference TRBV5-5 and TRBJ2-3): DAGVTQSPTHLIKTRGQQVTLRCSPISGHKSVSWYQQVLGQGPQFIFQYYEKEERGRGNFPDRFSARQFPNYSSELNVNALLLGDSALYLCASSEGDRGRTDTQYFGPGTRLTVL.

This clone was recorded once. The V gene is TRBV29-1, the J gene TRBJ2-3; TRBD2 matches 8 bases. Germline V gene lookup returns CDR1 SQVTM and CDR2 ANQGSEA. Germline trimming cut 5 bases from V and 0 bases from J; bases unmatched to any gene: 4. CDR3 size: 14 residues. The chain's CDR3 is CSVLRGVSTDTQYF. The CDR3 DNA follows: TGCAGCGTTCTGCGGGGGGTGAGCACAGATACGCAGTATTTT.

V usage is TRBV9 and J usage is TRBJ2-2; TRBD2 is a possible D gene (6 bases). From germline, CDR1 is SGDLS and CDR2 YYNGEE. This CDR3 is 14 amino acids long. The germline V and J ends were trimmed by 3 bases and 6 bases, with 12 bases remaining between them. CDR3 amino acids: CASSALLAAGELFF. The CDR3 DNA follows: TGTGCCAGCAGCGCCTTACTAGCAGCCGGGGAGCTGTTTTTT.

Written as DNA, the CDR3 is TGTGCCACCAGCACTGAGGGCAGCAGCTCCTATAATTCACCCCTCCACTTT. Translating gives CATSTEGSSSYNSPLHF. The V gene is TRBV15, the J gene TRBJ1-6, with D unresolved. V was trimmed by 4 bases and J by 0 bases, leaving 13 bases between them. This CDR3 is built from 17 residues. Germline assignment: CDR1 LNHNV and CDR2 YYDKDF (reference sequence).

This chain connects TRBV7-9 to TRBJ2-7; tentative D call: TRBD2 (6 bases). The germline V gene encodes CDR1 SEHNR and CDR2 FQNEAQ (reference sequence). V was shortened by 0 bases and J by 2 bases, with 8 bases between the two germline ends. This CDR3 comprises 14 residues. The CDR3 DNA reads TGTGCCAGCAGCTTAGCGGGGGGAACCTACGAGCAGTACTTC. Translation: CASSLAGGTYEQYF. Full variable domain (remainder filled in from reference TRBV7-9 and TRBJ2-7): DTGVSQNPRHKITKRGQNVTFRCDPISEHNRLYWYRQTLGQGPEFLTYFQNEAQLEKSRLLSDRFSAERPKGSFSTLEIQRTEQGDSAMYLCASSLAGGTYEQYFGPGTRLTVT.

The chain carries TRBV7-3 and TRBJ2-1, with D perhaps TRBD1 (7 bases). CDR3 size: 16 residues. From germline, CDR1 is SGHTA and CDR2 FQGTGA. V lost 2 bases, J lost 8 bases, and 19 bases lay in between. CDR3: CASSLVGTQGGDEQFF. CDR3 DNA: TGTGCCAGCAGCTTAGTGGGGACTCAAGGGGGCGATGAGCAGTTCTTC.

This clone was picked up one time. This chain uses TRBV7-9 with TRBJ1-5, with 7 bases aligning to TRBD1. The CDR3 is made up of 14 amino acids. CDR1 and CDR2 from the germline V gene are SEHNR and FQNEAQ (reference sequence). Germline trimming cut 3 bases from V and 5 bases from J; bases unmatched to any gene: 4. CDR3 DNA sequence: TGTGCCAGCAGCTTGGCCGGACAGGATCAGCCCCAGCATTTT. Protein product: CASSLAGQDQPQHF.

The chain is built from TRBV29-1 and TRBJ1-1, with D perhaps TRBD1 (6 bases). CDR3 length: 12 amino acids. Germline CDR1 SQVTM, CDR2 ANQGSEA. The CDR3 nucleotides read TGCACCGGGCAGGGGCCGGGCACTGAAGCTTTCTTT. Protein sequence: CTGQGPGTEAFF.

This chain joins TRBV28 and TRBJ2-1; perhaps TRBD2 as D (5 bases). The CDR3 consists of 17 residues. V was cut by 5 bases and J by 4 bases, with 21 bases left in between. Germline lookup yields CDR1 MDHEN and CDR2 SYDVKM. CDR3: CASSLDPMGSWYNEQFF. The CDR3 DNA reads TGTGCCAGCAGTCTCGACCCGATGGGGAGTTGGTACAATGAGCAGTTCTTC.

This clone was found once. The CDR3 spells CASSLGGGPVNEQFF. The CDR3 DNA sequence: TGTGCCAGCAGCTTAGGGGGGGGGCCTGTGAATGAGCAGTTCTTC. The genes are TRBV7-2 and TRBJ2-1; maybe TRBD2 (7 bases). Per the germline V gene, CDR1 is SGHTA and CDR2 is FQGNSA. This CDR3 contains 15 residues. V was cut by 1 base and J by 7 bases, with 14 bases left in between.

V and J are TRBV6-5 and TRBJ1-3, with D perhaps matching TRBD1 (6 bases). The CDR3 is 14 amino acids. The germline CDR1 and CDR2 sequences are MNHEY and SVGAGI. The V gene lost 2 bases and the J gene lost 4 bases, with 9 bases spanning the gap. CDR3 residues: CASSYGTPGNTIYF. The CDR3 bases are TGTGCCAGCAGTTACGGGACACCCGGAAACACCATATATTTT.

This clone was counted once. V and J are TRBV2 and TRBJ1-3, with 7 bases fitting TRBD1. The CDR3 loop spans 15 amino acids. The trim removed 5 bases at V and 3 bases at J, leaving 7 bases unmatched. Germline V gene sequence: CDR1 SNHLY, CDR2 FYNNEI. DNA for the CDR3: TGTGCCAGCAGTTACGACAGGGCTCATGGAAACACCATATATTTT. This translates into CASSYDRAHGNTIYF.

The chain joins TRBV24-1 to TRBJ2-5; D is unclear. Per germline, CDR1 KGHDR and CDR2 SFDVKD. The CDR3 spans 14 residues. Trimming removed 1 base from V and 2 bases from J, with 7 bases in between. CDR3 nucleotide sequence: TGTGCCACCAGTGATTTTACAACGCAAGAGACCCAGTACTTC. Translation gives CATSDFTTQETQYF.

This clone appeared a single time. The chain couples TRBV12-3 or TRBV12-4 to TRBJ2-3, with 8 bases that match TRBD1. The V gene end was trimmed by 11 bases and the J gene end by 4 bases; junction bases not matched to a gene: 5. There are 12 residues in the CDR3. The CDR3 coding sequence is TGTGCCGCAGGGGGCCAGGCAGATACGCAGTATTTT. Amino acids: CAAGGQADTQYF.